One TCR beta chain is described in this entry. In the original processing: Reference gene primer amplification gave nucleated cell count estimates. The repertoire was sequenced with immunoSEQ multiplex PCR; TCRdb's copy has only in-frame clones and lacks some. V and J calls and clone size are given by that table; D and trimming were obtained from the DNA. The sample has 310,000 or so clones; around 87% are singletons. The sample is drawn from a study of blood T cell repertoires in COVID-19. Study-level background: Whether acute or convalescent, the COVID-19 samples came from the United States, Italy and Spain. Sample material is recorded as cDNA or gDNA derived from T cells, B-cell-depleted T cells, or PBMCs.

Germline trimming cut 6 bases from V and 9 bases from J; bases unmatched to any gene: 7. This CDR3 contains 14 residues. Germline V gives CDR1 MNHEY, CDR2 SVGAGI. The chain employs TRBV6-5 and TRBJ2-1; 11 bases agree with TRBD2. The sequence derives from a man aged 65 to 79 with acute or convalescent COVID-19. Sequenced input: peripheral blood. The CDR3, as DNA: TGTGCCAGCAGGGTAGCGGGAGGGCCCATTGAGCAGTTCTTC. Encoded protein: CASRVAGGPIEQFF.